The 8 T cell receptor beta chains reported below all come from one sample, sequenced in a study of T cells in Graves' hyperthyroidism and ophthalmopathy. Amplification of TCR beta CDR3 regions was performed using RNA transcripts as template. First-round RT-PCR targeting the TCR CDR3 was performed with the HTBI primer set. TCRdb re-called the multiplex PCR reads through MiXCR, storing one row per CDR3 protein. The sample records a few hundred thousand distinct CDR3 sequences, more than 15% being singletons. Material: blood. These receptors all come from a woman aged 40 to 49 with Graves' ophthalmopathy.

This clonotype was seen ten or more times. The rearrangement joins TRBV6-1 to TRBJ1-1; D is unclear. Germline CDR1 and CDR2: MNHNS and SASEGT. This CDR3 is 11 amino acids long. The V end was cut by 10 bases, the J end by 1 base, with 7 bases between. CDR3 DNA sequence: TGTGCCACCACAGCGAACACTGAAGCTTTCTTT. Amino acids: CATTANTEAFF.

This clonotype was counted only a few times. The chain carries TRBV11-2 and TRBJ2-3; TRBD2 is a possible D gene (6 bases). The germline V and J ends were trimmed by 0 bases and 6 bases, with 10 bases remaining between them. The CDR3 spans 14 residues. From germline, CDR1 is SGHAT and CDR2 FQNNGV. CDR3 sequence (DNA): TGTGCCAGCAGCTTAGATCTAGCGTTGGATACGCAGTATTTT. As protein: CASSLDLALDTQYF. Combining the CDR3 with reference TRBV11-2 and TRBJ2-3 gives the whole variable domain EAGVAQSPRYKIIEKRQSVAFWCNPISGHATLYWYQQILGQGPKLLIQFQNNGVVDDSQLPKDRFSAERLKGVDSTLKIQPAKLEDSAVYLCASSLDLALDTQYFGPGTRLTVL.

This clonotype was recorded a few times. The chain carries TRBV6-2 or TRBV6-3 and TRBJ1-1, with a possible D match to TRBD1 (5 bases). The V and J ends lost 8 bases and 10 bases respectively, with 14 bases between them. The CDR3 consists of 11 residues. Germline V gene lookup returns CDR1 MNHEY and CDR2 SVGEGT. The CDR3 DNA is TGTGCCAGCGGGGGAGGTGGCGTAGCTTTCTTT. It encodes CASGGGGVAFF.

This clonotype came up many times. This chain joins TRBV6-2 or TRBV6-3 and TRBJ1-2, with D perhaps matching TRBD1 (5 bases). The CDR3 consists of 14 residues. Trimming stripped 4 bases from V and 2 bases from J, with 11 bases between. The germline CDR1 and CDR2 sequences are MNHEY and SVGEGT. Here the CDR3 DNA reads TGTGCCAGCAGTTCTCCGGCAGGGAACTATGGCTACACCTTC. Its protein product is CASSSPAGNYGYTF.

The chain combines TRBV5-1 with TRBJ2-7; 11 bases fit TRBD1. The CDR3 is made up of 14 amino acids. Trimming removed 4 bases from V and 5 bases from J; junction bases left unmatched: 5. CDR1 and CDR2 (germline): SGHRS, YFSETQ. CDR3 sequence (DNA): TGCGCCAGCAGCAACTCGGGACAGGGGGACGAGCAGTACTTC. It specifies CASSNSGQGDEQYF.

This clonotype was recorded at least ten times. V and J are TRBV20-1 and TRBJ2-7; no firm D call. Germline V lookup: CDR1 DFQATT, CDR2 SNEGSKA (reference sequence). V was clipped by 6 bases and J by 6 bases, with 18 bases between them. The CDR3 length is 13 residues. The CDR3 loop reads CSAFDPRATEQYF. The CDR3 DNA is TGCAGTGCCTTCGACCCACGGGCTACCGAGCAGTACTTC.

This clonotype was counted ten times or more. Here the CDR3 reads CASSLDRGVGYTF. In nucleotides, the CDR3 is TGTGCCAGCAGCTTGGACAGGGGGGTTGGCTACACCTTC. V gene TRBV11-2 combines with J gene TRBJ1-2, with TRBD1 identical over 10 bases. Germline-derived CDR1 and CDR2 are SGHAT and FQNNGV. The CDR3 runs to 13 residues. With 3 bases clipped from V and 7 bases from J, the junction kept 2 bases outside the gene matches.

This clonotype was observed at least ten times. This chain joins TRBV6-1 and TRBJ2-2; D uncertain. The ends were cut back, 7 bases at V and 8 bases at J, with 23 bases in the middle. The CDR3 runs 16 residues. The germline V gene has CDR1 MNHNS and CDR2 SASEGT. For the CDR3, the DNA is TGTGCCAGCATCCACTCGGACGGCGCAATCGGAGGGGAGCTGTTTTTT. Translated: CASIHSDGAIGGELFF.